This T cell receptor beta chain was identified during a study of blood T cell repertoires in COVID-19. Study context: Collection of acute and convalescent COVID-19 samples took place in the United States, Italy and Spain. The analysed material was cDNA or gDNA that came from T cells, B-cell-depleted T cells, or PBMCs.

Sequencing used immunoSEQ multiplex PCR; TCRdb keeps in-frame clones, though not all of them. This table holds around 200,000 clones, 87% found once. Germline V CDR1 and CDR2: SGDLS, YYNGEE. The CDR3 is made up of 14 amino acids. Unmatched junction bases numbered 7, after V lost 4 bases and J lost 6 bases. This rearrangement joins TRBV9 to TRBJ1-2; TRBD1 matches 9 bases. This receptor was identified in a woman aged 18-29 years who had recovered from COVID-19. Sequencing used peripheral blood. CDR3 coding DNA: TGTGCCAGCAGCCCCGGACAGGGGATGGATGGCTACACCTTC. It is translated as CASSPGQGMDGYTF.